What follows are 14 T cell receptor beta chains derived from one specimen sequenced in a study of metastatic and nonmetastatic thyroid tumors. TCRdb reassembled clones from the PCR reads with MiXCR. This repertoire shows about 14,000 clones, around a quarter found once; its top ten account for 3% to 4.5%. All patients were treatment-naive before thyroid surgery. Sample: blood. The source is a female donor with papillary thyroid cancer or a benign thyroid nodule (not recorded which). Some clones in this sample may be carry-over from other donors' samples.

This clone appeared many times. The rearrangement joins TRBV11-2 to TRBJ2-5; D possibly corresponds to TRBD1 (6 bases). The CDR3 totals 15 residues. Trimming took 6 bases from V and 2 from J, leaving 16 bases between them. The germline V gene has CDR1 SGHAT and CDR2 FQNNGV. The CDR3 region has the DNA TGTGCCAGCAGAGGGATGGGGGCCAATCAAGAGACCCAGTACTTC. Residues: CASRGMGANQETQYF.

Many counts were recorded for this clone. The CDR3 sequence: CASSLVAGGSTDTQYF. The CDR3, as DNA: TGTGCCAGCAGCTTAGTCGCGGGGGGTAGCACAGATACGCAGTATTTT. This rearrangement joins TRBV7-6 to TRBJ2-3; 8 bases agree with TRBD2. With V trimmed by 1 base and J by 0 bases, 3 bases remained unmatched. The CDR3 is 16 amino acids. Germline V CDR1 and CDR2: SGHVS, FNYEAQ.

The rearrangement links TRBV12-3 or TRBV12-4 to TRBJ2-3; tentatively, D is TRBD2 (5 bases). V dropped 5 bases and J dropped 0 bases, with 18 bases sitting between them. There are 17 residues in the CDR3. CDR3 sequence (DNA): TGTGCCAGCAGTACCGCCACTCGGGGTGGGAGCACAGATACGCAGTATTTT. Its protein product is CASSTATRGGSTDTQYF.

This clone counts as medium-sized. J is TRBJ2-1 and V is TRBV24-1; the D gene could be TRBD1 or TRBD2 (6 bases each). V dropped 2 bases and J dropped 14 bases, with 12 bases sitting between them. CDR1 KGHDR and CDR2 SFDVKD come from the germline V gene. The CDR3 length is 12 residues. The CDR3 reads CATSDSGGLEFF. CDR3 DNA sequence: TGTGCCACCAGTGATTCCGGGGGCCTCGAGTTCTTC.

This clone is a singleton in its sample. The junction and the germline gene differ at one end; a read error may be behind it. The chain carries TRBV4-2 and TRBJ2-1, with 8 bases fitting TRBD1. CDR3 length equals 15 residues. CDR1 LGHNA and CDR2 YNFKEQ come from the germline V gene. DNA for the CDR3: TGTGCCAGCAGCCACCGAGGACAGGGAATAAATGAGAAGTTCTTC. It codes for CASSHRGQGINEKFF.

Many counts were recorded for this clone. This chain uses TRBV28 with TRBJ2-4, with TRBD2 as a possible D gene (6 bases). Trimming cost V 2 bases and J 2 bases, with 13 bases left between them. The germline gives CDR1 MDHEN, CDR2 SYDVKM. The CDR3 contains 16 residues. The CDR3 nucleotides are TGTGCCAGCAGTTTAATCGGGGGAGTCACCAAAAACATTCAGTACTTC. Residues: CASSLIGGVTKNIQYF. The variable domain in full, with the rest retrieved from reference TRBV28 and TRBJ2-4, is DVKVTQSSRYLVKRTGEKVFLECVQDMDHENMFWYRQDPGLGLRLIYFSYDVKMKEKGDIPEGYSVSREKKERFSLILESASTNQTSMYLCASSLIGGVTKNIQYFGAGTRLSVL.

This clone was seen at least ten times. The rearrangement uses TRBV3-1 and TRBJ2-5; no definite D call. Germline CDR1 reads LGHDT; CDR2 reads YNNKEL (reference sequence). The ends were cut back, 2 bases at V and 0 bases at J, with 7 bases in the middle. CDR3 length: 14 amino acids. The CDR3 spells CASSQPGYQETQYF. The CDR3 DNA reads TGTGCCAGCAGCCAACCCGGGTACCAAGAGACCCAGTACTTC.

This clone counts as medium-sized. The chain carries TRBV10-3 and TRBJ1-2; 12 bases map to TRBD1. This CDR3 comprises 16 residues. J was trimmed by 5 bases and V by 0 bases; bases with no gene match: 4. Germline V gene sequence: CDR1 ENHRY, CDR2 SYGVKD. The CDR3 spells CAISESPGQGAYGYTF. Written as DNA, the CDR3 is TGTGCCATCAGTGAGTCTCCGGGACAGGGGGCTTATGGCTACACCTTC.

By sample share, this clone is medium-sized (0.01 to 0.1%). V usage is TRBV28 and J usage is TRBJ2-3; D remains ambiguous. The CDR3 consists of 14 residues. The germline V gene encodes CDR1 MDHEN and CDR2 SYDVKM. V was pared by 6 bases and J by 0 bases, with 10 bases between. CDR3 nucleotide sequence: TGTGCCAGCAGGCCCATAACTAGCACAGATACGCAGTATTTT. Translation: CASRPITSTDTQYF.

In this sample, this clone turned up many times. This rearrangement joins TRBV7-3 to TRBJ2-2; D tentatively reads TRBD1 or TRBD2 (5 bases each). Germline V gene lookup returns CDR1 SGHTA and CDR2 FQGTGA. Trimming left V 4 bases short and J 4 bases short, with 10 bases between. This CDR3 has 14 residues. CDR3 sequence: CASSSGTFTGELFF. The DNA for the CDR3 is TGTGCCAGCAGCTCCGGGACCTTCACCGGGGAGCTGTTTTTT.

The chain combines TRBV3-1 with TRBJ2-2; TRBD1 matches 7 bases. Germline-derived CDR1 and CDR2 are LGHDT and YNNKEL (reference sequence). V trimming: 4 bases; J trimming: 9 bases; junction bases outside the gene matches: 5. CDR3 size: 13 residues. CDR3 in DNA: TGTGCCAGCAGCCTGAGACAGGGTTGGGAGCTGTTTTTT. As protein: CASSLRQGWELFF.

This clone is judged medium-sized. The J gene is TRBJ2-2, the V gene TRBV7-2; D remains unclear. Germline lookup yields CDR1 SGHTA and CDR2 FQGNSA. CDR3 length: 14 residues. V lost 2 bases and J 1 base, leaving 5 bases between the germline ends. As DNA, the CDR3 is TGTGCCAGCAGCTTAAAGCGGAACACCGGGGAGCTGTTTTTT. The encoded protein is CASSLKRNTGELFF.

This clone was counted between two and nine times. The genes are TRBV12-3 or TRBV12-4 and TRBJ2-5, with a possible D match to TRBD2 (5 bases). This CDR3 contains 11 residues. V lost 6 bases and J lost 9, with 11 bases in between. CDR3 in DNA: TGTGCCAGCAGCTTTAGGCGGGCCCAGTACTTC. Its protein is CASSFRRAQYF.

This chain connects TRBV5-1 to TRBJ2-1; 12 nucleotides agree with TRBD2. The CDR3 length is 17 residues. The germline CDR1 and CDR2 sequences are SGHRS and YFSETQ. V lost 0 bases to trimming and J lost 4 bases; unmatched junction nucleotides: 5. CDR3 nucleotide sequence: TGCGCCAGCAGCTTGGTGTCTAGCGGGGGGGGATACAATGAGCAGTTCTTC. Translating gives CASSLVSSGGGYNEQFF.